These T cell receptor beta chains were read from a single sample in a study of cytotoxic CD8 clonotypes in ibrutinib-treated CLL. TCRdb's copy holds only in-frame clones and misses some; the assay was immunoSEQ multiplex PCR. This sample has about 50,000 clones, with 65% to 75% found just once. Sequencing was performed on PBMCs, taken after 12 months of ibrutinib treatment. The receptors originated from a human donor with chronic lymphocytic leukemia. CDR3s include the opening cysteine and the closing phenylalanine or tryptophan. A D gene is named only where the DNA matches it firmly. Size is stated for part of the rows, as once, few or many counts, or as a class when the clone is expanded.

clone_size d_call j_call v_call cdr3_aa cdr3_nt
. . TRBJ2-5 TRBV7-8 CASSFQETQYF TGTGCCAGCAGCTTTCAAGAGACCCAGTACTTC
. . TRBJ1-4 TRBV7-9 CASSENEKLFF TGTGCCAGCAGCGAGAATGAAAAACTGTTTTTT
few . TRBJ2-7 TRBV5-4 CASSLAGLSSEQYF TGTGCCAGCAGCTTGGCAGGCCTAAGTTCGGAGCAGTACTTC
. TRBD2 TRBJ2-3 TRBV5-1 CASSPGGTDTQYF TGCGCCAGCAGCCCGGGGGGGACAGATACGCAGTATTTT
. . TRBJ2-7 TRBV28 CASSSYPEQYF TGTGCCAGCAGTTCTTACCCCGAGCAGTACTTC
. . TRBJ2-7 TRBV7-9 CASSLDVRVPGSYEQYF TGTGCCAGCAGCTTAGATGTCCGAGTACCCGGCTCCTACGAGCAGTACTTC
. . TRBJ2-3 TRBV25-1 CASSEFGDTQYF TGTGCCAGCAGTGAATTTGGGGATACGCAGTATTTT
once . TRBJ1-2 TRBV7-9 CASSLLWDRGYGYTF TGTGCCAGCAGCTTATTGTGGGACCGGGGCTATGGCTACACCTTC
. . TRBJ2-3 TRBV2 CASRRDLPDTQYF TGTGCCAGCCGACGGGACCTACCGGATACGCAGTATTTT
. . TRBJ2-5 TRBV9 CASSPTPGKETQYF TGTGCCAGCAGCCCAACCCCAGGGAAAGAGACCCAGTACTTC
. TRBD2 TRBJ2-5 TRBV15 CATSRDAGADHFQETQYF TGTGCCACCAGCAGAGATGCGGGAGCAGACCACTTCCAAGAGACCCAGTACTTC
. TRBD1 TRBJ1-2 TRBV19 CASSRLTGGALYGYTF TGTGCCAGTAGCAGACTTACAGGGGGCGCACTGTATGGCTACACCTTC
. TRBD1 TRBJ2-5 TRBV6-1 CASSLQGAEETQYF TGTGCCAGCAGTCTACAGGGGGCGGAAGAGACCCAGTACTTC
few . TRBJ2-7 TRBV28 CASSTTVHEQYF TGTGCCAGCAGTACAACCGTCCACGAGCAGTACTTC
. TRBD2 TRBJ2-1 TRBV11-2 CASSIYGLANEQFF TGTGCCAGCAGCATATATGGACTAGCCAATGAGCAGTTCTTC
. . TRBJ2-7 TRBV27 CASSLSSGSYEQYF TGTGCCAGCAGTTTATCTAGCGGATCCTACGAGCAGTACTTC
. . TRBJ1-2 TRBV5-4 CASSFRQANYGYTF TGTGCCAGCAGCTTTCGACAGGCTAACTATGGCTACACCTTC
. TRBD2 TRBJ2-1 TRBV9 CASSISGSSYNEQFF TGTGCCAGCAGCATTAGCGGGAGCTCCTACAATGAGCAGTTCTTC
once TRBD2 TRBJ2-2 TRBV28 CASNPLGGILSGELFF TGTGCCAGCAACCCGCTGGGGGGGATCCTTTCAGGGGAGCTGTTTTTT
few . TRBJ2-4 TRBV12-1 CASRDPDRADLAKNIQYF TGTGCCAGCAGAGACCCGGACAGGGCGGACCTAGCCAAAAACATTCAGTACTTC
. TRBD2 TRBJ2-1 TRBV18 CASSPTSGGPYNEQFF TGTGCCAGCTCACCGACTAGCGGGGGGCCGTACAATGAGCAGTTCTTC
. TRBD2 TRBJ2-1 TRBV7-3 CASSLGTSGYNEQFF TGTGCCAGCAGCCTCGGGACTAGCGGTTACAATGAGCAGTTCTTC
. . TRBJ1-2 TRBV2 CASTFGGLNYGYTF TGTGCCAGTACCTTCGGGGGTCTCAACTATGGCTACACCTTC
. TRBD2 TRBJ2-1 TRBV7-3 CASSSSGTSGYEQFF TGTGCCAGCAGCTCCTCCGGGACTAGTGGTTATGAGCAGTTCTTC
. TRBD1 TRBJ2-3 TRBV7-9 CASSLASGQGTDTQYF TGTGCCAGCAGCTTAGCGTCGGGACAGGGCACAGATACGCAGTATTTT
. TRBD2 TRBJ2-7 TRBV27 CASSLSWTSSVYEQYF TGTGCCAGCAGTTTATCCTGGACTAGTAGTGTCTACGAGCAGTACTTC
. TRBD1 TRBJ1-4 TRBV28 CASSGGQGTTGKLFF TGTGCCAGCAGTGGTGGACAGGGTACTACTGGAAAACTGTTTTTT
. TRBD1 TRBJ1-2 TRBV30 CAWRETGIYGYTF TGTGCCTGGAGAGAGACAGGGATATATGGCTACACCTTC
. . TRBJ1-2 TRBV19 CASIGFRAANYGYTF TGTGCCAGTATTGGTTTTCGGGCGGCTAACTATGGCTACACCTTC
. . TRBJ1-2 TRBV9 CASSSLSNYGYTF TGTGCCAGCAGCTCACTCTCAAACTATGGCTACACCTTC
. . TRBJ2-2 TRBV30 CAWSVLDTGELFF TGTGCCTGGAGTGTACTCGACACCGGGGAGCTGTTTTTT
. . TRBJ1-5 TRBV7-9 CASSLGDQPQHF TGTGCCAGCAGCTTAGGGGATCAGCCCCAGCATTTT
. . TRBJ2-1 TRBV25-1 CASSLIGVGDNEQFF TGTGCCAGCAGTCTTATCGGGGTAGGAGACAATGAGCAGTTCTTC
. . TRBJ2-6 TRBV2 CASSEGGVVGANVLTF TGTGCCAGCAGTGAAGGCGGGGTGGTCGGGGCCAACGTCCTGACTTTC
once TRBD1 TRBJ2-3 TRBV5-1 CASSLTRQGGTDTQYF TGCGCCAGCAGCTTGACCCGACAGGGTGGAACAGATACGCAGTATTTT
. TRBD2 TRBJ2-1 TRBV7-2 CASSPRTRGYNEQFF TGTGCCAGCAGCCCCCGGACTAGGGGCTACAATGAGCAGTTCTTC
. . TRBJ2-1 TRBV27 CASSPTGRIRYNEQFF TGTGCCAGCAGTCCCACCGGGCGGATCCGTTACAATGAGCAGTTCTTC
. . TRBJ1-2 TRBV5-6 CASSLGWQDYGYTF TGTGCCAGCAGCCTAGGATGGCAGGACTATGGCTACACCTTC
few TRBD2 TRBJ2-7 TRBV4-3 CASSRHFPGLAGSHEQYF TGCGCCAGCAGCCGACACTTCCCCGGACTAGCGGGATCCCACGAGCAGTACTTC
. TRBD2 TRBJ2-7 TRBV6-5 CASKAGGSYEQYF TGTGCCAGCAAAGCGGGAGGTAGCTACGAGCAGTACTTC
. . TRBJ2-1 TRBV5-4 CASSRDPGLPPNEQFF TGTGCCAGCAGCCGCGACCCGGGACTCCCCCCCAATGAGCAGTTCTTC
. . TRBJ2-5 TRBV11-2 CASSSPSETQYF TGTGCCAGCAGTTCTCCATCCGAGACCCAGTACTTC
once TRBD1 TRBJ2-3 TRBV5-1 CASSLFWTGAEDTQYF TGCGCCAGCAGCTTGTTCTGGACAGGGGCCGAAGATACGCAGTATTTT
. TRBD2 TRBJ2-1 TRBV10-3 CAISSTSGSSYNEQFF TGTGCCATCAGTTCGACTAGCGGGAGCTCCTACAATGAGCAGTTCTTC